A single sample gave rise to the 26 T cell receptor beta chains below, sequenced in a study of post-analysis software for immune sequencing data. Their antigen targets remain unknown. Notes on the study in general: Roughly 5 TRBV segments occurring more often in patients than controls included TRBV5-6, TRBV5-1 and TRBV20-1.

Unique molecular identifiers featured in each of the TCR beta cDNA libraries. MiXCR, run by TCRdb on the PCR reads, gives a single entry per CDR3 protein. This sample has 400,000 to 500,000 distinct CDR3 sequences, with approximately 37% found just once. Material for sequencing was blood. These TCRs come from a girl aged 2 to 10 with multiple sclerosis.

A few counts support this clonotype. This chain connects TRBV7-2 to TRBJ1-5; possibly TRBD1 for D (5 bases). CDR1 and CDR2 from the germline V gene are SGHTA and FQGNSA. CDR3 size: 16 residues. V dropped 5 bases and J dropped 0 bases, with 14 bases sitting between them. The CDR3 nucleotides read TGTGCCAGCAGCCCAGTGGGGGGAAATAGCAATCAGCCCCAGCATTTT. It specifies CASSPVGGNSNQPQHF.

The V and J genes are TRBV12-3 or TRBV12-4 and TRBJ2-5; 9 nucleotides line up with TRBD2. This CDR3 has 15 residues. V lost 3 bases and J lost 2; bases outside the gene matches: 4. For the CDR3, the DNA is TGTGCCAGCAGTTTTCTAGCGGGGATACAAGAGACCCAGTACTTC. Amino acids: CASSFLAGIQETQYF.

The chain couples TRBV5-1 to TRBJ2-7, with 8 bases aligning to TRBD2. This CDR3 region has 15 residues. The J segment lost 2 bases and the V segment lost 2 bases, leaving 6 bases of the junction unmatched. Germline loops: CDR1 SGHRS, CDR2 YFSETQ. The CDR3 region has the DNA TGCGCCAGCAGCTTACAGTCGGGAGGGCCCTACGAGCAGTACTTC. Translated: CASSLQSGGPYEQYF. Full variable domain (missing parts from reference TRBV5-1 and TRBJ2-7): KAGVTQTPRYLIKTRGQQVTLSCSPISGHRSVSWYQQTPGQGLQFLFEYFSETQRNKGNFPGRFSGRQFSNSRSEMNVSTLELGDSALYLCASSLQSGGPYEQYFGPGTRLTVT.

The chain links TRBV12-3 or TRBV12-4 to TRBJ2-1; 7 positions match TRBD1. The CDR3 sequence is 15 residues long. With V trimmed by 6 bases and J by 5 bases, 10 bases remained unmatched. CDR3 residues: CASSLGQASDNEQFF. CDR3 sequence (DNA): TGTGCCAGCAGCCTCGGACAGGCCTCTGACAATGAGCAGTTCTTC.

Written as DNA, the CDR3 is TGTGCCAGCAGTTACGGGGACAGTTACGAGCAGTACTTC. Translating gives CASSYGDSYEQYF. The chain combines TRBV6-2 or TRBV6-3 with TRBJ2-4; 7 bases agree with TRBD1. Judging by the DNA end, TRBJ2-7 fits better; the J call may be wrong. The length of the CDR3 is 13 residues. Germline loops: CDR1 MNHEY, CDR2 SVGEGT.

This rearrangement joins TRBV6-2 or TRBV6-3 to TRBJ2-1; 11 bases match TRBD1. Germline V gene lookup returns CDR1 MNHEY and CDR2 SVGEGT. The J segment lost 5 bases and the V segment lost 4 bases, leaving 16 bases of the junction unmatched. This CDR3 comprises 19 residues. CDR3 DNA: TGTGCCAGCAGTTTACAATACGCGCTTCGGGACAGGGGGGACAATGAGCAGTTCTTC. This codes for CASSLQYALRDRGDNEQFF.

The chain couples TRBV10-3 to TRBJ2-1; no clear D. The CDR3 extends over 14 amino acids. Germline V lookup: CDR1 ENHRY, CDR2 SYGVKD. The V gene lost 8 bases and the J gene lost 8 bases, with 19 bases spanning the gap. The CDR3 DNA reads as TGTGCCATCGGGTTGTCCACCTACCAGGATGAGCAGTTCTTC. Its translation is CAIGLSTYQDEQFF.

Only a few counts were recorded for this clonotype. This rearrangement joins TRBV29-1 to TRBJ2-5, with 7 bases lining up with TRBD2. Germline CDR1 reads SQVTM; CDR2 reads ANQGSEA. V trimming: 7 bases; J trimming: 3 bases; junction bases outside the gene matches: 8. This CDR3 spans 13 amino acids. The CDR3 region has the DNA TGCAGCGCTGTAGCGGGCGCGAAAGAGACCCAGTACTTC. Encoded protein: CSAVAGAKETQYF.

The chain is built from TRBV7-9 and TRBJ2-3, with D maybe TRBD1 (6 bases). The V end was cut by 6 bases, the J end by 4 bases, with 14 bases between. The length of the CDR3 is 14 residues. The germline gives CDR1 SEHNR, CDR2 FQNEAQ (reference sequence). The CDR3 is CASRAGAQPDTQYF. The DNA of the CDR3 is TGTGCCAGCAGGGCAGGGGCGCAGCCAGATACGCAGTATTTT. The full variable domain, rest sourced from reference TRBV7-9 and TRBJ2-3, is DTGVSQNPRHKITKRGQNVTFRCDPISEHNRLYWYRQTLGQGPEFLTYFQNEAQLEKSRLLSDRFSAERPKGSFSTLEIQRTEQGDSAMYLCASRAGAQPDTQYFGPGTRLTVL.

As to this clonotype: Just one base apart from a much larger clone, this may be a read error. The CDR3 DNA is TGCGCCAGCAGCCTTGTAGCGGACCGTTACGAGCAGTACTTC. Its protein is CASSLVADRYEQYF. The chain recombines TRBV4-1 with TRBJ2-7, with TRBD2 as a possible D gene (6 bases). There are 14 residues in the CDR3. Trimming shortened V by 4 bases and J by 4 bases, and 14 bases separated the two germline ends. Germline V gene data show CDR1 as MGHRA and CDR2 as YSYEKL.

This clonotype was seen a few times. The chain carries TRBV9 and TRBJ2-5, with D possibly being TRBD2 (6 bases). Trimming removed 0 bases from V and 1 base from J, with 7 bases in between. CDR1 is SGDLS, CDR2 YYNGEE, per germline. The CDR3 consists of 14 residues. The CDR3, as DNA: TGTGCCAGCAGCGTAGGCGGGACCCAAGAGACCCAGTACTTC. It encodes CASSVGGTQETQYF.

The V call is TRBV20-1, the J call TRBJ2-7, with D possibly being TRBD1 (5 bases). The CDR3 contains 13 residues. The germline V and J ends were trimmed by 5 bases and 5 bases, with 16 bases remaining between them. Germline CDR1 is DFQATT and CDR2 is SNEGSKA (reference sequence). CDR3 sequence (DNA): TGCAGTGCTTGGGGCGGAAACAAGGACGAGCAGTACTTC. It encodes CSAWGGNKDEQYF.

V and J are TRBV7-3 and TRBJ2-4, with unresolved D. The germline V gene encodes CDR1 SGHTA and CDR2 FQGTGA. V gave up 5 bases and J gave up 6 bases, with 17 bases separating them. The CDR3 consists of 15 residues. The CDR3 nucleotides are TGTGCCAGCAGCCCATCATCCGGGCTGGGAAACATTCAGTACTTC. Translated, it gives CASSPSSGLGNIQYF.

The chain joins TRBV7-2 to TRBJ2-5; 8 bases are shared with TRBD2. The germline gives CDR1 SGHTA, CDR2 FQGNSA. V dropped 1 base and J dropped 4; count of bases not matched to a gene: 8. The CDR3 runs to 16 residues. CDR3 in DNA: TGTGCCAGCAGCTTAGGGGCGGGAGGAGGGCTAGAGACCCAGTACTTC. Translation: CASSLGAGGGLETQYF.

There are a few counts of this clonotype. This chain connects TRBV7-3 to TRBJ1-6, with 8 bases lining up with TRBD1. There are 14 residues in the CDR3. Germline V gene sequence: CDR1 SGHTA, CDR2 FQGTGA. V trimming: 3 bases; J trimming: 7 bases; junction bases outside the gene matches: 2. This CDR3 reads CASSLQGANSPLHF. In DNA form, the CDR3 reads TGTGCCAGCAGCTTGCAGGGGGCGAATTCACCCCTCCACTTT. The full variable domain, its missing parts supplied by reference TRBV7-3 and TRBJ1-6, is GAGVSQTPSNKVTEKGKYVELRCDPISGHTALYWYRQSLGQGPEFLIYFQGTGAADDSGLPNDRFFAVRPEGSVSTLKIQRTERGDSAVYLCASSLQGANSPLHFGNGTRLTVT.

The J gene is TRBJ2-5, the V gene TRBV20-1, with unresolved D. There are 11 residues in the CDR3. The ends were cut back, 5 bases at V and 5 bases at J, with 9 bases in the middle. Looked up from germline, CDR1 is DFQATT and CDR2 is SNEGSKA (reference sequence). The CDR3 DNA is TGCAGTGCTGAAACAACCGAGACCCAGTACTTC. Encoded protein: CSAETTETQYF.

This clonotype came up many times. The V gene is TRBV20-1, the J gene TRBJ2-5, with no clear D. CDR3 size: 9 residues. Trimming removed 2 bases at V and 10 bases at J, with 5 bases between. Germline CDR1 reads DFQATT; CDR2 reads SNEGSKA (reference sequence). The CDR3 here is CSARWFQYF. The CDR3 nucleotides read TGCAGTGCTAGATGGTTCCAGTACTTC.

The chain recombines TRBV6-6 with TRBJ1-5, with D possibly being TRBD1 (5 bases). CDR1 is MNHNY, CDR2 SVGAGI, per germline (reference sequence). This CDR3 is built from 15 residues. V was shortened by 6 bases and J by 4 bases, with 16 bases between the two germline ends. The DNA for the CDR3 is TGTGCCAGCAGCGCAGACAGTGAATTGAATCAGCCCCAGCATTTT. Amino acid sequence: CASSADSELNQPQHF.

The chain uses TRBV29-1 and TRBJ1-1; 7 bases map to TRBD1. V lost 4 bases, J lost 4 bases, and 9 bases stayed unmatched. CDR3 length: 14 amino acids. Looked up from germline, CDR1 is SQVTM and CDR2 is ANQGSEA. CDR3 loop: CSVVLSQGGTEAFF. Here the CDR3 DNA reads TGCAGCGTTGTCCTCAGCCAGGGGGGCACTGAAGCTTTCTTT.

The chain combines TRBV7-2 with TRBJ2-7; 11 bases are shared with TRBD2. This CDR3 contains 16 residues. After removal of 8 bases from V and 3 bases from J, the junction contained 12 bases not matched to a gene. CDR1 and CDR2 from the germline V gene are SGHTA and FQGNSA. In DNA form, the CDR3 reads TGTGCCAGCGGCACCCAACTAGCGGGGGAGTTCTACGAGCAGTACTTC. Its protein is CASGTQLAGEFYEQYF.

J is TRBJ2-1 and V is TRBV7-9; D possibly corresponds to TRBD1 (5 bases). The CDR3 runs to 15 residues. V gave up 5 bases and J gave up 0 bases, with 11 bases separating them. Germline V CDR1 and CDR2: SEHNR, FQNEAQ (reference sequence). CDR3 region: CASSPTAFSYNEQFF. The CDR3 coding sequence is TGTGCCAGCAGCCCGACAGCTTTCTCCTACAATGAGCAGTTCTTC.

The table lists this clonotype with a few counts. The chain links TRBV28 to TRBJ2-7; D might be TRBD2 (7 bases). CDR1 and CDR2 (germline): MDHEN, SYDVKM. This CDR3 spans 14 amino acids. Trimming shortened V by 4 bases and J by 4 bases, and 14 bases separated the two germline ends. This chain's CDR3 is CASSSRGGQYEQYF. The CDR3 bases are TGTGCCAGCAGTTCGAGGGGGGGCCAGTACGAGCAGTACTTC.

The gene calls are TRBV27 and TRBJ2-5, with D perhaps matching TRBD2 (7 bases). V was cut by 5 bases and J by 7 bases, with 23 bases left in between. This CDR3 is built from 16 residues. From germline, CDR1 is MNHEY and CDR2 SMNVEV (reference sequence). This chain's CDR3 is CASSPTSPGGERTQYF. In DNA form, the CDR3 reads TGTGCCAGCAGTCCTACTTCACCGGGGGGCGAGCGGACCCAGTACTTC.

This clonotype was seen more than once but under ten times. The CDR3 region is CASSFEREGAQETQYF. The CDR3 DNA reads TGTGCCAGCAGCTTCGAGCGGGAGGGGGCTCAAGAGACCCAGTACTTC. V gene TRBV13 combines with J gene TRBJ2-5; TRBD2 agrees at 10 bases. Germline CDR1 PRHDT, CDR2 FYEKMQ (reference sequence). Trimming cost V 3 bases and J 2 bases; bases outside gene matches: 6. CDR3 length: 16 amino acids.

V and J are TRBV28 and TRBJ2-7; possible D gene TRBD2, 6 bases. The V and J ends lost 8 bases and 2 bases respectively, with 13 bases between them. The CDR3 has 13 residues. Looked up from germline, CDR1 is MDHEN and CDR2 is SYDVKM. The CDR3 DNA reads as TGTGCCAGCCTAGGGGACTCCCCCTACGAGCAGTACTTC. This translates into CASLGDSPYEQYF.

This CDR3 is CASSYLTGGDEQYF. CDR3 nucleotide sequence: TGTGCCAGCAGTTATTTGACAGGGGGCGACGAGCAGTACTTC. The chain couples TRBV6-2 or TRBV6-3 to TRBJ2-7, with TRBD1 matching 10 bases. V dropped 3 bases and J dropped 5; count of bases not matched to a gene: 4. Germline V gives CDR1 MNHEY, CDR2 SVGEGT. The CDR3 is 14 amino acids.